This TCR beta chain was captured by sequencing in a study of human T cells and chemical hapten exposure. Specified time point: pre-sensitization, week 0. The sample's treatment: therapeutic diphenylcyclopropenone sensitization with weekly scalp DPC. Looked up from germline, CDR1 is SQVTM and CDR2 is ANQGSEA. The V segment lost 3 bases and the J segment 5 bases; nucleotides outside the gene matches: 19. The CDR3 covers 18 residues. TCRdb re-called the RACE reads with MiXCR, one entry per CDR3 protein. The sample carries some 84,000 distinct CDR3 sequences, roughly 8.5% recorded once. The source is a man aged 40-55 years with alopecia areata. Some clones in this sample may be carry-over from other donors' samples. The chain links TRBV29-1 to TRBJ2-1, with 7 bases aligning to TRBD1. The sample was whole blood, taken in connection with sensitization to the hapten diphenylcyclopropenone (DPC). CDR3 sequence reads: CSVDVFSRDSHMNNEQFF. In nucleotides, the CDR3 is TGCAGCGTTGATGTGTTTTCTCGGGACAGTCATATGAACAATGAGCAGTTCTTC.